The present entry profiles one TCR beta chain with its context. Its antigen is not identified. The sample comes from a study of OX40 agonist ivuxolimab in advanced cancers. In the study overall: Intravenous ivuxolimab at 0.01 to 10 mg/kg was given to patients every 2 weeks. Of mixed ages from about 20 to 80 and averaging around 60 years, the group was roughly 85% male. Participants could have had prior anti-PD-1, anti-PD-L1 or anti-CTLA-4 therapy, and approximately 40% had some.

Assay: immunoSEQ multiplex PCR; the TCRdb copy retains only in-frame clones and omits some. The data show more than 35,000 clones, approximately 86% seen once. Study results and caveats: Normalized T-cell clonal expansion was also low in some nonresponders.

The CDR3 extends over 14 amino acids. Trimming removed 4 bases from V and 8 bases from J, with 16 bases in between. Germline values: CDR1 SGHRS, CDR2 YFSETQ. The source of this sequence is an adult with an advanced solid tumor such as melanoma, head and neck, liver or kidney cancer. The V gene is TRBV5-1, the J gene TRBJ2-1, with D maybe TRBD2 (5 bases). The source material was CD4+ or CD8+ T cells sorted from blood, sampled in a trial of the OX40 agonist ivuxolimab. CDR3 in DNA: TGCGCCAGCAGCCCCCCTCTAGCCTCGTATGAGCAGTTCTTC. Amino acid sequence: CASSPPLASYEQFF.